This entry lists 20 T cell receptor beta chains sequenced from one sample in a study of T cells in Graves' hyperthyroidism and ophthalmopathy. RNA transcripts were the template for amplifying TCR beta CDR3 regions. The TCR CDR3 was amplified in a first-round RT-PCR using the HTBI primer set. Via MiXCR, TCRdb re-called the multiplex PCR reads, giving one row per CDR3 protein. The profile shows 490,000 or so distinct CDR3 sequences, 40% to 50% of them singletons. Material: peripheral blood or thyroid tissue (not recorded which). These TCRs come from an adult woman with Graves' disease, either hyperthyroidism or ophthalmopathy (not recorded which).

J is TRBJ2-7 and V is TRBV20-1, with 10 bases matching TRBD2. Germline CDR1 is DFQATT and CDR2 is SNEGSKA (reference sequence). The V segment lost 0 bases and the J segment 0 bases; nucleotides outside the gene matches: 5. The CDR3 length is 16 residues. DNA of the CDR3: TGCAGTGCTAGAGAACTAGCGGGACCCCTCTCCTACGAGCAGTACTTC. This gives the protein CSARELAGPLSYEQYF.

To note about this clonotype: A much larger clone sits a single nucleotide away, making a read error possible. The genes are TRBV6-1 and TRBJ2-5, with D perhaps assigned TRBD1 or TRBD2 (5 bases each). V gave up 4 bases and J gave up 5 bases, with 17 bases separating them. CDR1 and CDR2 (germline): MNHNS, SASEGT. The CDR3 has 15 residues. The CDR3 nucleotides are TGTGCCAGCAGTGGAACAGGCCATTGGGGGGAGACCCAGTACTTC. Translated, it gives CASSGTGHWGETQYF.

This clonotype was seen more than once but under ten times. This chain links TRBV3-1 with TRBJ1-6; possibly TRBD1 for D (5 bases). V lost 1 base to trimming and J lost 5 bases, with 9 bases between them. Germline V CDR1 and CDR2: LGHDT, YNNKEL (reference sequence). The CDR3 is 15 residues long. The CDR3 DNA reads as TGTGCCAGCAGCCAAGTAGGGGCCCATAATTCACCCCTCCACTTT. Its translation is CASSQVGAHNSPLHF.

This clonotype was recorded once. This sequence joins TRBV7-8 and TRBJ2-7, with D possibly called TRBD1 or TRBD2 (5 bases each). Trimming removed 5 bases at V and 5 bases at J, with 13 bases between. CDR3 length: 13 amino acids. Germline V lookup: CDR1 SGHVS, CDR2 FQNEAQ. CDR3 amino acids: CASSLRGSHEQYF. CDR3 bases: TGTGCCAGCAGCCTGAGGGGCAGCCACGAGCAGTACTTC.

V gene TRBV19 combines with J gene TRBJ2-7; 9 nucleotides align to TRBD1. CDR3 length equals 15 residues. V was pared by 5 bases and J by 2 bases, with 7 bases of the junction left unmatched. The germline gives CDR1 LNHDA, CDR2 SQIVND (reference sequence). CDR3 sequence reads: CASSAGTGWTYEQYF. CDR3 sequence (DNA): TGTGCCAGTAGTGCCGGGACAGGGTGGACCTACGAGCAGTACTTC. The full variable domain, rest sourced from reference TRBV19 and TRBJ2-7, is DGGITQSPKYLFRKEGQNVTLSCEQNLNHDAMYWYRQDPGQGLRLIYYSQIVNDFQKGDIAEGYSVSREKKESFPLTVTSAQKNPTAFYLCASSAGTGWTYEQYFGPGTRLTVT.

CDR3 DNA: TGTGCCAGCACCCGGGACAGCCTGTTGAAAAACCAAGAGACCCAGTACTTC. Amino acid sequence: CASTRDSLLKNQETQYF. The chain recombines TRBV6-2 or TRBV6-3 with TRBJ2-5, with 7 bases aligning to TRBD1. CDR1 and CDR2 (germline): MNHEY, SVGEGT. The CDR3 totals 17 residues. With 7 bases clipped from V and 0 bases from J, the junction kept 14 bases outside the gene matches.

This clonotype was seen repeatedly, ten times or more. CDR3 residues: CASSSRTGENYGYTF. CDR3 DNA sequence: TGTGCCAGCAGCTCCCGGACAGGCGAGAACTATGGCTACACCTTC. The genes are TRBV7-9 and TRBJ1-2; 7 positions match TRBD1. The CDR3 loop spans 15 amino acids. CDR1 and CDR2 from the germline V gene are SEHNR and FQNEAQ (reference sequence). V lost 4 bases and J lost 2; bases outside the gene matches: 7. Drawing the rest from reference TRBV7-9 and TRBJ1-2, the complete variable domain is DTGVSQNPRHKITKRGQNVTFRCDPISEHNRLYWYRQTLGQGPEFLTYFQNEAQLEKSRLLSDRFSAERPKGSFSTLEIQRTEQGDSAMYLCASSSRTGENYGYTFGSGTRLTVV.

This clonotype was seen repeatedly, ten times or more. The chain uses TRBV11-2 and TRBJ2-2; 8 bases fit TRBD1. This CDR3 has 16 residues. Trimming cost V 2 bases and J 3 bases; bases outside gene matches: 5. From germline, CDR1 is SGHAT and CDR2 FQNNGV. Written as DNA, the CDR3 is TGTGCCAGCAGCTTATTGAAACAGGGGGACACCGGGGAGCTGTTTTTT. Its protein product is CASSLLKQGDTGELFF. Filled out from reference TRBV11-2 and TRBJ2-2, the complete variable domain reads EAGVAQSPRYKIIEKRQSVAFWCNPISGHATLYWYQQILGQGPKLLIQFQNNGVVDDSQLPKDRFSAERLKGVDSTLKIQPAKLEDSAVYLCASSLLKQGDTGELFFGEGSRLTVL.

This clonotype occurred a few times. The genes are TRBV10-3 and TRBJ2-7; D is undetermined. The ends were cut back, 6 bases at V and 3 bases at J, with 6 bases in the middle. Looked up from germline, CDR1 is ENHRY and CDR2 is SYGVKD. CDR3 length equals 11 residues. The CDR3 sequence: CAISLNYEQYF. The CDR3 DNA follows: TGTGCCATCAGCCTGAACTACGAGCAGTACTTC.

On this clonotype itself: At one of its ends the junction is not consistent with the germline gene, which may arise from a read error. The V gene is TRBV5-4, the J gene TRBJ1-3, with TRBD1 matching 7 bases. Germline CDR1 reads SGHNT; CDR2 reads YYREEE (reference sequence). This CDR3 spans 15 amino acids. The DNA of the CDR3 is TGTGCCAGCAGCTTGGCGACAGGGAATGGAAGCACCATATATTTT. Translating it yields CASSLATGNGSTIYF.

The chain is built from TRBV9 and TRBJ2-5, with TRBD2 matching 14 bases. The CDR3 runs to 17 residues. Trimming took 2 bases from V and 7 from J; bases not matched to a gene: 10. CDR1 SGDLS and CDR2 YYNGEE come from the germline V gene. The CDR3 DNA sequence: TGTGCCAGCAGCGTTTACGGGACTAGCGGGAGTATGGGGACCCAGTACTTC. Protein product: CASSVYGTSGSMGTQYF.

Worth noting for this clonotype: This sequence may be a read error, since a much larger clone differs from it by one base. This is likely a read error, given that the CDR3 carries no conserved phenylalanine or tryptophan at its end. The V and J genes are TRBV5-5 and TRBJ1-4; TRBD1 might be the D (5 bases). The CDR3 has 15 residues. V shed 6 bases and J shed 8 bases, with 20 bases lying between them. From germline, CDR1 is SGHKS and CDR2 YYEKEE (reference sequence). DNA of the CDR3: TGTGCCAGCACCACGGGAGGGACCTCGGGCGAAAAACTGTTTTCT. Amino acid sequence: CASTTGGTSGEKLFS.

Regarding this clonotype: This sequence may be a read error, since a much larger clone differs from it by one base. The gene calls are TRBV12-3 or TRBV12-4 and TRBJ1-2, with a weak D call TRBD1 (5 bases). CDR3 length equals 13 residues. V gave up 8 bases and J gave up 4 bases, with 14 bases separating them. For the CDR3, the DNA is TGTGCCAGCGGTTCAGCCGGGGGCTATGGCTACACCTTC. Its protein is CASGSAGGYGYTF.

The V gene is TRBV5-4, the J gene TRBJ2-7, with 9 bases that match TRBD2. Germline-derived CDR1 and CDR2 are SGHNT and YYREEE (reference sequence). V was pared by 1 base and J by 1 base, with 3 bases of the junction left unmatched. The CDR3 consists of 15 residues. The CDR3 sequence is CASSLTSGYSYEQYF. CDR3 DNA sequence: TGTGCCAGCAGCTTGACTAGCGGGTATTCCTACGAGCAGTACTTC.

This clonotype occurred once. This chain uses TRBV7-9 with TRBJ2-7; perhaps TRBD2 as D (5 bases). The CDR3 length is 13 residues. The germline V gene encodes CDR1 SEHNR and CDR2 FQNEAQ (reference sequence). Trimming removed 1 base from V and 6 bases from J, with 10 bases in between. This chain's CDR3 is CASSLGRAVEQYF. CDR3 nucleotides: TGTGCCAGCAGCTTAGGGCGGGCGGTCGAGCAGTACTTC.

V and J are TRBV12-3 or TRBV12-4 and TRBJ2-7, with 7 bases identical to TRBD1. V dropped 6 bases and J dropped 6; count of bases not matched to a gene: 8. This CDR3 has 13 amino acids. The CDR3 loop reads CASSRTGFTEQYF. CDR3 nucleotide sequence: TGTGCCAGCAGCCGGACAGGTTTCACCGAGCAGTACTTC.

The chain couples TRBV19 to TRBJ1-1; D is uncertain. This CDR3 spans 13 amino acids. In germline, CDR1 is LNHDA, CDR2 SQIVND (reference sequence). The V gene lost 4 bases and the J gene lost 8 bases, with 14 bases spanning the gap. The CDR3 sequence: CASSTDGYREAFF. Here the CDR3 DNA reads TGTGCCAGTAGTACCGACGGTTACCGAGAAGCTTTCTTT. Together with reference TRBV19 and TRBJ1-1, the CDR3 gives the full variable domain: DGGITQSPKYLFRKEGQNVTLSCEQNLNHDAMYWYRQDPGQGLRLIYYSQIVNDFQKGDIAEGYSVSREKKESFPLTVTSAQKNPTAFYLCASSTDGYREAFFGQGTRLTVV.

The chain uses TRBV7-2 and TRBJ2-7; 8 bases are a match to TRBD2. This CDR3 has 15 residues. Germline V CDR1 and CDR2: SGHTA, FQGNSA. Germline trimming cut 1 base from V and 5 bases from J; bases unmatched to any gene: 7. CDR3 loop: CASSLVGGRLNEQYF. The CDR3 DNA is TGTGCCAGCAGCTTAGTGGGCGGGAGGCTCAACGAGCAGTACTTC.

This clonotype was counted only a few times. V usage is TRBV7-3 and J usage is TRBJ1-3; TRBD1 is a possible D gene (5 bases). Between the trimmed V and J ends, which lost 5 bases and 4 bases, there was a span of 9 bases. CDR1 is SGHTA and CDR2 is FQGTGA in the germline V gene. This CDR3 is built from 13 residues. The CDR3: CASSRDLGNTIYF. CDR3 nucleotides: TGTGCCAGCAGCCGGGACCTCGGAAACACCATATATTTT. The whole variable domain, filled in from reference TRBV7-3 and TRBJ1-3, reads GAGVSQTPSNKVTEKGKYVELRCDPISGHTALYWYRQSLGQGPEFLIYFQGTGAADDSGLPNDRFFAVRPEGSVSTLKIQRTERGDSAVYLCASSRDLGNTIYFGEGSWLTVV.

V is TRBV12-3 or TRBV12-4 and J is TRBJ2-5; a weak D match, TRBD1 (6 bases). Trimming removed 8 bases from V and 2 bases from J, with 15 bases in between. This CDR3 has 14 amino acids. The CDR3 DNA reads TGTGCCAGCGGGTTCACAGGGCCTCAAGAGACCCAGTACTTC. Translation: CASGFTGPQETQYF.